The TCR beta chain described here comes from a study of T cell responses to AZD1222 COVID-19 vaccine. Whole-study findings and limits: Only five to seven individuals given AZD1222 were seropositive at baseline. Clonal diversity was possibly underestimated; the donors were predominantly white British and more often female.

In regard to this clone: What it binds is unknown. The same CDR3 can be traced to other DNA sequences in this sample.

Looked up from germline, CDR1 is MGHRA and CDR2 is YSYEKL. Trimming pared 0 bases from V and 4 bases from J, leaving 9 bases between. The CDR3 covers 14 residues. Generated by immunoSEQ multiplex PCR, the TCRdb table keeps only in-frame clones and is missing some. The table shows about 170,000 clones, with 87% occurring only once. The TCR was taken from an adult who received the AZD1222 COVID-19 vaccine. The V gene is TRBV4-1, the J gene TRBJ1-2; tentative D call: TRBD1 (5 bases). Sequencing used peripheral blood, obtained 28 days after the second AZD1222 dose. Here the CDR3 reads CASSQERQGYGYTF. CDR3 bases: TGCGCCAGCAGCCAAGAAAGGCAGGGCTATGGCTACACCTTC.